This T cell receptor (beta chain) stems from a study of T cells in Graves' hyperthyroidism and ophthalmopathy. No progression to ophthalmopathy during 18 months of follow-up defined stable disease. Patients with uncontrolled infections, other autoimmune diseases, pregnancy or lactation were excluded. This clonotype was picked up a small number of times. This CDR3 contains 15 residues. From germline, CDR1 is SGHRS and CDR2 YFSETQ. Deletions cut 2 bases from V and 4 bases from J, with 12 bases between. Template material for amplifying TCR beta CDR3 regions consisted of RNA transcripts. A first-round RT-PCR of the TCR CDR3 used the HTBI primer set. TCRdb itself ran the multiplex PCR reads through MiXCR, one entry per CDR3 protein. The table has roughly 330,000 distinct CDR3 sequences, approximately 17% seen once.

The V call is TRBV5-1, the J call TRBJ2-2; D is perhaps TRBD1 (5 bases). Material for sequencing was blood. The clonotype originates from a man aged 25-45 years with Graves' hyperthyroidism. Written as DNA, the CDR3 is TGCGCCAGCAGCTTTTCGGCAGGGTCCACCGGGGAGCTGTTTTTT. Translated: CASSFSAGSTGELFF.